These 16 T cell receptor beta chains originate from one sample sequenced in a study of T cells after yellow fever vaccination. TCRdb processed the 5' RACE reads anew with MiXCR; each CDR3 protein has one entry. The sample lists approximately 610,000 distinct CDR3 sequences, roughly 17% occurring once. The specimen was PBMCs, collected about 5 days after the first yellow fever vaccination. The receptors shown here come from a man younger than 35 who received the YFV17D yellow fever vaccine.

This chain links TRBV7-9 with TRBJ2-1; TRBD2 agrees at 9 bases. V lost 3 bases, J lost 6 bases, and 9 bases stayed unmatched. The CDR3 has 16 amino acids. CDR1 SEHNR and CDR2 FQNEAQ come from the germline V gene (reference sequence). In DNA, the CDR3 is TGTGCCAGCAGCTTCTCCCTAGCGGGGCCCCCCAATGAGCAGTTCTTC. It codes for CASSFSLAGPPNEQFF.

This clonotype has a single count. The chain couples TRBV6-1 to TRBJ2-2; a possible D gene is TRBD1 (5 bases). This CDR3 spans 15 amino acids. The ends were cut back, 8 bases at V and 4 bases at J, with 17 bases in the middle. The germline V gene encodes CDR1 MNHNS and CDR2 SASEGT. This CDR3 reads CASRLSRQSTGELFF. DNA of the CDR3: TGTGCCAGCCGACTTTCACGACAGAGCACCGGGGAGCTGTTTTTT.

The chain recombines TRBV7-8 with TRBJ1-1, with 8 bases that match TRBD1. The germline V gene encodes CDR1 SGHVS and CDR2 FQNEAQ. J was trimmed by 2 bases and V by 6 bases; bases with no gene match: 5. This CDR3 region has 14 residues. CDR3 DNA: TGTGCCAGCAGGCTTGACAGGGGAAACACTGAAGCTTTCTTT. It encodes CASRLDRGNTEAFF.

The V call is TRBV8-2, the J call TRBJ1-5. TRBV8-2 constitutes a pseudogene. The CDR3 consists of 14 residues. The CDR3 DNA is TGTGCCATGGGCCCTGGGCTCCTCGAGTGGGTCCTGCTTTTT. Residues: CAMGPGLLEWVLLF.

The J gene is TRBJ2-3, the V gene TRBV5-6; 10 nucleotides match TRBD1. The CDR3 has 16 residues. V trimming: 0 bases; J trimming: 6 bases; junction bases outside the gene matches: 7. The germline V gene encodes CDR1 SGHDT and CDR2 YYEEEE. For the CDR3, the DNA is TGTGCCAGCAGCTTGGTAACCGGGACAGGGGTGGATACGCAGTATTTT. Encoded protein: CASSLVTGTGVDTQYF.

This rearrangement joins TRBV25-1 to TRBJ2-1, with D uncertain. The CDR3 contains 16 residues. The ends were cut back, 6 bases at V and 0 bases at J, with 15 bases in the middle. Germline V lookup: CDR1 MGHDK, CDR2 SYGVNS. The CDR3 nucleotides are TGTGCCAGCAGGGGTAACTTCGCCCCCTCCTACAATGAGCAGTTCTTC. This translates into CASRGNFAPSYNEQFF.

This clonotype was found a few times. The chain combines TRBV5-1 with TRBJ2-6, with D maybe TRBD1 (6 bases). From germline, CDR1 is SGHRS and CDR2 YFSETQ. The CDR3 totals 14 residues. V dropped 4 bases and J dropped 4 bases, with 9 bases sitting between them. This chain's CDR3 is CASSPGVGANVLTF. The CDR3 nucleotides are TGCGCCAGCAGCCCAGGGGTCGGGGCCAACGTCCTGACTTTC.

This clonotype turned up a few times. The gene calls are TRBV11-2 and TRBJ1-2; 11 bases align to TRBD1. The germline gives CDR1 SGHAT, CDR2 FQNNGV. The CDR3 contains 15 residues. Trimming took 4 bases from V and 0 from J; bases not matched to a gene: 1. The CDR3 loop reads CASSWGQGANYGYTF. The DNA for the CDR3 is TGTGCCAGCAGCTGGGGACAGGGGGCTAACTATGGCTACACCTTC.

This chain links TRBV7-9 with TRBJ2-5; D not certain. The V gene's germline CDR1 is SEHNR and CDR2 FQNEAQ (reference sequence). Trimming took 1 base from V and 2 from J, leaving 14 bases between them. The CDR3 contains 16 residues. The CDR3 loop reads CASSLGIGGEQETQYF. In DNA form, the CDR3 reads TGTGCCAGCAGCTTAGGGATAGGCGGAGAACAAGAGACCCAGTACTTC.

The chain recombines TRBV6-4 with TRBJ2-7; D gene uncertain. Germline V gene data show CDR1 as MRHNA and CDR2 as SNTAGT. V lost 0 bases and J 5 bases, leaving 8 bases between the germline ends. The CDR3 is made up of 13 amino acids. The CDR3 nucleotides read TGTGCCAGCAGTGACTCGCCCTTAGACGAGCAGTACTTC. It translates to CASSDSPLDEQYF.

A few counts support this clonotype. The genes are TRBV29-1 and TRBJ2-5; 8 positions match TRBD1. After removal of 4 bases from V and 5 bases from J, the junction contained 12 bases not matched to a gene. The germline gives CDR1 SQVTM, CDR2 ANQGSEA. The CDR3 runs 15 residues. The CDR3 region has the DNA TGCAGCGTTGTCTTACCAGGGGGCTCTAAGGAGACCCAGTACTTC. Translating gives CSVVLPGGSKETQYF. Complete variable domain (other parts from reference TRBV29-1 and TRBJ2-5): SAVISQKPSRDICQRGTSLTIQCQVDSQVTMMFWYRQQPGQSLTLIATANQGSEATYESGFVIDKFPISRPNLTFSTLTVSNMSPEDSSIYLCSVVLPGGSKETQYFGPGTRLLVL.

This clonotype was picked up a small number of times. The rearrangement uses TRBV5-5 and TRBJ2-2; D ambiguous. This CDR3 has 15 amino acids. Per the germline V gene, CDR1 is SGHKS and CDR2 is YYEKEE (reference sequence). V lost 0 bases to trimming and J lost 2 bases, with 8 bases between them. This CDR3 is CASSLESFNTGELFF. The CDR3 bases are TGTGCCAGCAGCTTGGAGTCTTTTAACACCGGGGAGCTGTTTTTT.

A few counts support this clonotype. The CDR3 DNA follows: TGTGCCAGCAGCCCGACAGGATACTACGAGCAGTACTTC. Amino acid sequence: CASSPTGYYEQYF. The rearrangement links TRBV7-9 to TRBJ2-7; D may be TRBD1 (6 bases). Germline V gene sequence: CDR1 SEHNR, CDR2 FQNEAQ (reference sequence). This CDR3 comprises 13 residues. V was cut by 5 bases and J by 3 bases, with 11 bases left in between.

This clonotype came up a few times. The rearrangement uses TRBV2 and TRBJ2-7; 10 bases agree with TRBD2. Germline CDR1 SNHLY, CDR2 FYNNEI. V shed 8 bases and J 7 bases; nucleotides not matched to a gene: 17. The CDR3 is 16 amino acids. In DNA form, the CDR3 reads TGTGCCAGCTTTGGCGTCGGACTAGCGGCGACTATAGAGCAGTACGTC. Amino acids: CASFGVGLAATIEQYV.

The chain employs TRBV7-2 and TRBJ1-2; D is perhaps TRBD1 (6 bases). Germline V gives CDR1 SGHTA, CDR2 FQGNSA. This CDR3 is 14 amino acids long. V lost 3 bases to trimming and J lost 6 bases, with 14 bases between them. The CDR3 nucleotides read TGTGCCAGCAGCTTGGCGGTTAGGGGGGATGGCTACACCTTC. It translates to CASSLAVRGDGYTF.

This CDR3 reads CASSYYSGGDTGELFF. CDR3 bases: TGTGCCAGCAGTTACTACAGCGGCGGAGACACCGGGGAGCTGTTTTTT. This chain connects TRBV6-5 to TRBJ2-2; TRBD2 might be the D (5 bases). Germline V gene data show CDR1 as MNHEY and CDR2 as SVGAGI. This CDR3 has 16 residues. The ends were cut back, 1 base at V and 3 bases at J, with 12 bases in the middle.